A selection of T cell receptor beta chains follows, all from one sample in a study of T-cell reconstitution after alpha-beta-depleted transplantation in children. TCRdb itself ran the PCR reads through MiXCR, one entry per CDR3 protein. This table has about 600,000 distinct CDR3 sequences, roughly a tenth appearing once. The specimen comprised PBMCs from the stem cell graft donor, sampled from the stem cell graft. The origin of the receptors is a human donor who donated a stem cell graft to a child with acute myeloid leukemia. CDR3s include the opening cysteine and the closing phenylalanine or tryptophan. D genes are given only for firm matches. Clone size is stated in some rows and not others, as once, few, many or a class when expanded.

d_gene	j_gene	v_gene	abundance	CDR3nt	CDR3aa
TRBD1	TRBJ1-3	TRBV2	.	TGTGCCAGCAGAGTAGACAGGGAGTACGGAAACACCATATATTTT	CASRVDREYGNTIYF
.	TRBJ2-1	TRBV28	many	TGTGCCAGCAGTTTGTACCAACTCCTCGGCAATGAGCAGTTCTTC	CASSLYQLLGNEQFF
.	TRBJ2-1	TRBV20-1	.	TGCAGTGCTACGGACAGACACAATGAGCAGTTCTTC	CSATDRHNEQFF
TRBD1	TRBJ2-1	TRBV2	few	TGTGCCAGCAGTCCGCAGGGGGTAAATGAGCAGTTCTTC	CASSPQGVNEQFF
.	TRBJ2-7	TRBV20-1	few	TGCAGTGCTAGAGATTTCGGGGGGCAAGTCTACGAGCAGTACTTC	CSARDFGGQVYEQYF
.	TRBJ2-5	TRBV29-1	.	TGCAGCGTTGTGACAGGTCCAAGAGAAACCCAGTACTTC	CSVVTGPRETQYF
.	TRBJ2-7	TRBV20-1	many	TGCAGTGCTAGGTTAGCGAGTATCTACGAGCAGTACTTC	CSARLASIYEQYF
.	TRBJ1-1	TRBV9	few	TGTGCCAGCAGCGGATTGGGTGGAACTTTCTTT	CASSGLGGTFF
.	TRBJ2-1	TRBV7-9	.	TGTGCCAGCAGCTTAGCAGGGGGGCCGAGGGGAAATGAGCAGTTCTTC	CASSLAGGPRGNEQFF
.	TRBJ2-7	TRBV18	.	TGTGCCAGCTCACGGAAGGAGGCCTACGAGCAGTACTTC	CASSRKEAYEQYF
TRBD2	TRBJ2-1	TRBV4-1	many	TGCGCCAGCAGCCAAGATCTGGGGGGAAGACCTAGCGGGAGTTTTTACAATGAGCAGTTCTTC	CASSQDLGGRPSGSFYNEQFF
.	TRBJ2-7	TRBV4-2	.	TGTGCCAGCAGCGCCAAGGGGGGACCCTACGAGCAGTACTTC	CASSAKGGPYEQYF
TRBD2	TRBJ2-2	TRBV27	many	TGTGCCAGCAGTTTATTAGCGGGAGGCGGATGGGAAAACACCGGGGAGCTGTTTTTT	CASSLLAGGGWENTGELFF
.	TRBJ2-2	TRBV20-1	few	TGCAGTGCTAGAACAACTATCACAGGGACCGGGGAGCTGTTTTTT	CSARTTITGTGELFF
.	TRBJ1-1	TRBV20-1	.	TGCAGTGCTAACCACAGGGTGCTGAACACTGAAGCTTTCTTT	CSANHRVLNTEAFF
.	TRBJ2-3	TRBV5-1	.	TGCGCCAGCAGCACAGATATTCTCACAGATACGCAGTATTTT	CASSTDILTDTQYF
TRBD1	TRBJ2-5	TRBV28	many	TGTGCCAGCAGTTTAGCTACAGGGGGCGTAGGTCAAGAGACCCAGTACTTC	CASSLATGGVGQETQYF
TRBD2	TRBJ2-2	TRBV7-9	once	TGTGCCAGCAGCCCAACTAGCGGGGGATACACCGGGGAGCTGTTTTTT	CASSPTSGGYTGELFF
.	TRBJ2-7	TRBV7-2	many	TGTGCCAGCAGCTTAGTTGGGGGAGCTCTGGACGAGCAGTACTTC	CASSLVGGALDEQYF
.	TRBJ1-2	TRBV18	many	TGTGCCAGCTCACCACAGATACTAGCAGGGAATGGCTACACCTTC	CASSPQILAGNGYTF
.	TRBJ2-1	TRBV7-9	many	TGTGCCAGCAGCCCCGAAGCCCGGCTAGTCAGCGAGCAGTTCTTC	CASSPEARLVSEQFF
TRBD2	TRBJ2-1	TRBV5-1	.	TGCGCCAGCAGCGGGGCCGGGACTAGCAATTACAATGAGCAGTTCTTC	CASSGAGTSNYNEQFF
TRBD1	TRBJ2-1	TRBV29-1	many	TGCAGCGTTAAAGAACGAAGACAGGGGAGTGAGCAGTTCTTC	CSVKERRQGSEQFF
.	TRBJ1-5	TRBV7-8	.	TGTGCCAGCAGCTCAGAGGGAAGGGTGAGCAATCAGCCCCAGCATTTT	CASSSEGRVSNQPQHF
.	TRBJ2-5	TRBV18	few	TGTGCCAGCTCACCGATAGACCAAGAGACCCAGTACTTC	CASSPIDQETQYF
.	TRBJ2-7	TRBV4-1	few	TGCGCCAGCAGCCAAGCGGGAGTGATAAACGAGCAGTACTTC	CASSQAGVINEQYF
TRBD2	TRBJ2-3	TRBV5-5	.	TGTGCCAGCAGCTTATTAGCGGGAGGCGCCTTGAGGGATACGCAGTATTTT	CASSLLAGGALRDTQYF
TRBD2	TRBJ2-7	TRBV18	many	TGTGCCAGCTCATCTCCGGGGGGCGAGCAGTACTTC	CASSSPGGEQYF
.	TRBJ2-5	TRBV6-1	.	TGTGCCAGCAGTCCACCGGGACGTAGAGGAGAGACCCAGTACTTC	CASSPPGRRGETQYF
TRBD1	TRBJ1-1	TRBV25-1	.	TGTGCCAGCACTCAATCCGGGACAGGGACCACTGAAGCTTTCTTT	CASTQSGTGTTEAFF
.	TRBJ2-7	TRBV7-9	many	TGTGCCAGTGGGACACGGAGCTCCTACGAGCAGTACTTC	CASGTRSSYEQYF